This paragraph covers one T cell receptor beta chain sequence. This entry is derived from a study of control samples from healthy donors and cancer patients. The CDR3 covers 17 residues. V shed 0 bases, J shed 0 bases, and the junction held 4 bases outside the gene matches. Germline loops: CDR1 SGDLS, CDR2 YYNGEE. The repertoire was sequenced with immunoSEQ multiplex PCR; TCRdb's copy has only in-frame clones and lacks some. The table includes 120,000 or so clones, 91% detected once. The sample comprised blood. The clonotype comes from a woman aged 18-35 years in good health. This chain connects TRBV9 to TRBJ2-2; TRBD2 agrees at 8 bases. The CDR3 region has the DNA TGTGCCAGCAGCGTAGATAGAGCGGGGGCGAACACCGGGGAGCTGTTTTTT. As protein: CASSVDRAGANTGELFF.